The rows below give T cell receptor beta chains drawn from one sample of a study of cytomegalovirus exposure and HLA in healthy donors. Here immunoSEQ multiplex PCR was the method, and the copy in TCRdb shows in-frame clones only, minus some. The sample shows 55,000 to 75,000 clones, around 70% of them seen only once. The material sequenced was PBMCs. These receptors all come from a human donor in good health. The CDR3 runs from the conserved cysteine through the conserved F or W. A D gene is named only where the DNA matches it firmly. Expanded clones are given a class, and other clones once, few, many or no size at all.

J	D	size	V	length	CDR3	DNA
TRBJ2-3	TRBD1	.	TRBV18	15	CASSPSGQSTDTQYF	TGTGCCAGCTCACCTTCGGGACAGAGCACAGATACGCAGTATTTT
TRBJ1-1	TRBD1	.	TRBV27	14	CASSPDRGYTEAFF	TGTGCCAGCAGTCCCGACAGGGGCTACACTGAAGCTTTCTTT
TRBJ2-7	.	.	TRBV9	15	CASSVDPTLSREQYF	TGTGCCAGCAGCGTAGATCCCACTCTTTCCCGTGAGCAGTACTTC
TRBJ2-7	.	once	TRBV7-3	9	CASSPEQYF	TGTGCCAGCAGTCCAGAGCAGTACTTC
TRBJ2-2	TRBD1	once	TRBV18	16	CASSPMQGAYTGELFF	TGTGCCAGCTCACCCATGCAGGGGGCGTACACCGGGGAGCTGTTTTTT
TRBJ2-1	.	.	TRBV7-7	14	CASSPLTSYNEQFF	TGTGCCAGCAGCCCGTTGACTAGCTACAATGAGCAGTTCTTC
TRBJ2-7	TRBD1	.	TRBV5-1	14	CASSHGQGAYEQYF	TGCGCCAGCAGCCACGGACAGGGCGCCTACGAGCAGTACTTC
TRBJ2-1	.	.	TRBV7-3	16	CASSLSSGSSYNEQFF	TGTGCCAGCAGCTTATCATCGGGATCCTCCTACAATGAGCAGTTCTTC
TRBJ1-1	TRBD1	once	TRBV5-1	14	CASSTGQGRTEAFF	TGCGCCAGCAGCACCGGACAGGGGCGGACTGAAGCTTTCTTT
TRBJ1-2	TRBD1	.	TRBV10-1	21	CASSEGGGQGGKSPAGRGYTF	TGCGCCAGCAGTGAAGGAGGGGGACAGGGGGGGAAGTCTCCCGCGGGTCGTGGCTACACCTTC
TRBJ1-2	.	.	TRBV5-4	16	CASSSLGEGLSKGYTF	TGTGCCAGCAGCTCCCTGGGGGAGGGGCTGTCGAAGGGCTACACCTTC
TRBJ1-5	.	.	TRBV10-1	13	CASSGGSNQPQHF	TGCGCCAGCAGTGGGGGCAGCAATCAGCCCCAGCATTTT
TRBJ1-2	.	.	TRBV6-1	12	CASSEPGLGYTF	TGTGCCAGCAGTGAACCAGGTCTCGGCTACACCTTC
TRBJ2-7	.	.	TRBV5-1	14	CASSPLSYGDEQYF	TGCGCCAGCAGCCCCCTAAGTTACGGGGACGAGCAGTACTTC
TRBJ1-2	.	.	TRBV9	12	CASSRVRDGYTF	TGTGCCAGCAGCCGAGTCCGGGATGGCTACACCTTC
TRBJ2-7	TRBD1	.	TRBV11-2	12	CASSRQGYEQYF	TGTGCCAGCAGCCGACAGGGCTACGAGCAGTACTTC
TRBJ2-1	TRBD1	.	TRBV7-9	13	CASSAGQGDEQFF	TGTGCCAGCAGCGCCGGACAGGGCGATGAGCAGTTCTTC
TRBJ1-1	.	few	TRBV19	14	CASRLGQTGAEAFF	TGTGCCAGTAGACTGGGACAAACGGGTGCTGAAGCTTTCTTT
TRBJ2-3	TRBD1	.	TRBV2	12	CATRQGGDTQYF	TGTGCCACAAGACAGGGGGGAGATACGCAGTATTTT
TRBJ2-7	TRBD1	.	TRBV9	14	CASSRGQGAYEQYF	TGTGCCAGCAGCCGCGGACAGGGGGCCTACGAGCAGTACTTC
TRBJ2-7	TRBD2	.	TRBV5-1	16	CASSFLPGTSDYEQYF	TGCGCCAGCAGCTTTCTACCCGGGACTAGCGACTACGAGCAGTACTTC
TRBJ2-1	.	.	TRBV29-1	10	CSVADNEQFF	TGCAGCGTTGCGGACAATGAGCAGTTCTTC
TRBJ2-7	.	.	TRBV14	16	CASSQVPMTSIHEQYF	TGTGCCAGCAGCCAAGTTCCTATGACTAGTATCCACGAGCAGTACTTC
TRBJ2-7	.	few	TRBV7-2	17	CASSLKAGAVDPYEQYF	TGTGCCAGCAGCTTAAAGGCGGGGGCCGTCGACCCCTACGAGCAGTACTTC
TRBJ2-7	TRBD1	.	TRBV6-1	14	CASSGRDRGYEQYF	TGTGCCAGCAGTGGAAGGGACAGGGGCTACGAGCAGTACTTC
TRBJ2-7	.	.	TRBV5-6	13	CASSSWTVYEQYF	TGTGCCAGCAGCTCCTGGACAGTCTACGAGCAGTACTTC
TRBJ1-1	.	few	TRBV5-4	13	CASSRGGDTEAFF	TGTGCCAGCAGCCGGGGGGGAGACACTGAAGCTTTCTTT
TRBJ1-3	.	.	TRBV15	14	CATSTSAGGDTIYF	TGTGCCACCAGCACGAGCGCGGGGGGTGACACCATATATTTT
TRBJ2-1	.	.	TRBV9	15	CASSVDGRPYNEQFF	TGTGCCAGCAGCGTTGACGGGAGACCCTACAATGAGCAGTTCTTC
TRBJ2-3	TRBD2	.	TRBV7-3	15	CASSAPSGRTDTQYF	TGTGCCAGCAGCGCGCCTAGCGGGCGCACAGATACGCAGTATTTT
TRBJ2-7	TRBD1	few	TRBV30	13	CAWRADRGLEQYF	TGTGCCTGGAGGGCGGACAGGGGGTTAGAGCAGTACTTC
TRBJ1-3	.	once	TRBV7-8	16	CASSTYREGKANTIYF	TGTGCCAGCAGCACGTACAGGGAGGGGAAAGCGAACACCATATATTTT
TRBJ2-1	TRBD1	.	TRBV19	15	CASSRPGQGNNEQFF	TGTGCCAGTAGTAGACCGGGACAGGGGAACAATGAGCAGTTCTTC
TRBJ1-2	TRBD1	once	TRBV5-6	16	CASSLDRGSSNYGYTF	TGTGCCAGCAGCTTGGACAGGGGATCTTCTAACTATGGCTACACCTTC
TRBJ2-7	.	.	TRBV6-1	16	CASSEMKTRSSYEQYF	TGTGCCAGCAGTGAAATGAAAACTCGAAGCTCCTACGAGCAGTACTTC
TRBJ2-7	TRBD1	.	TRBV6-5	15	CASTRTGQGLYEQYF	TGTGCCAGCACCCGTACAGGACAGGGGCTCTACGAGCAGTACTTC
TRBJ2-3	.	.	TRBV12-5	15	CASGSTGTRGDTQYF	TGTGCTAGTGGTTCGACCGGGACAAGGGGGGATACGCAGTATTTT
TRBJ1-5	.	.	TRBV7-2	14	CASSDTGWRQPQHF	TGTGCCAGCAGCGATACAGGGTGGAGGCAGCCCCAGCATTTT
TRBJ1-5	TRBD1	.	TRBV6-6	16	CASQSETGYSNQPQHF	TGTGCCAGTCAGTCCGAGACAGGGTATAGCAATCAGCCCCAGCATTTT
TRBJ1-2	.	.	TRBV6-6	16	CASGRSLASSSYGYTF	TGTGCCAGCGGAAGGAGCTTAGCGTCCTCCTCCTATGGCTACACCTTC
TRBJ1-5	.	.	TRBV7-2	15	CASSPQTISNQPQHF	TGTGCCAGCAGCCCCCAAACAATAAGCAATCAGCCCCAGCATTTT
TRBJ1-3	.	.	TRBV27	13	CASSLGGSDTIYF	TGTGCCAGCAGTTTAGGAGGGTCTGACACCATATATTTT